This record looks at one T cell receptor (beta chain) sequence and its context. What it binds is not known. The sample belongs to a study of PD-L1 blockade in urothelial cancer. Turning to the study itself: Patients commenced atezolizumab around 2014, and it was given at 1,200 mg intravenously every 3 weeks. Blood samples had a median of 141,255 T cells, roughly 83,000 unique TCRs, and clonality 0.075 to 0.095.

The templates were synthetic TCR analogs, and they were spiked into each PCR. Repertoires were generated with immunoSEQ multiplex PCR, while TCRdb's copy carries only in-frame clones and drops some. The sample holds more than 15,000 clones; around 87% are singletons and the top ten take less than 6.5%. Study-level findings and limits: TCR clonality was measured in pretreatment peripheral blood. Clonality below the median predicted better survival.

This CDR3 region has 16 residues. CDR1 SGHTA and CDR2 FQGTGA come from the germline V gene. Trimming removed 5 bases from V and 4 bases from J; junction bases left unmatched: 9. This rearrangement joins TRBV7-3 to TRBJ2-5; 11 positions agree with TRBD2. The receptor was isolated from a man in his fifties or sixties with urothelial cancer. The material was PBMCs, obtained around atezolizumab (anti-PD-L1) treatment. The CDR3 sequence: CASSPGLAGPRETQYF. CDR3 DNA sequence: TGTGCCAGCAGCCCCGGACTAGCGGGCCCTCGAGAGACCCAGTACTTC.